The 10 T cell receptor beta chains reported below all come from one sample, sequenced in a study of blood T cell repertoires in COVID-19. Here immunoSEQ multiplex PCR was the method, and the copy in TCRdb shows in-frame clones only, minus some. The sample lists 310,000 or so clones, about 88% occurring once. Specimen: peripheral blood. All receptors derive from a woman younger than 45 with COVID-19, enrolled during active disease.

V gene TRBV11-2 combines with J gene TRBJ1-6, with D uncertain. The CDR3 runs 14 residues. CDR1 and CDR2 (germline): SGHAT, FQNNGV. Trimming shortened V by 2 bases and J by 9 bases, and 11 bases separated the two germline ends. The CDR3 coding sequence is TGTGCCAGCAGCTTAAGAGGGAGCCTTTCACCCCTCCACTTT. It is translated as CASSLRGSLSPLHF.

V and J are TRBV19 and TRBJ2-1; TRBD2 agrees at 7 bases. This CDR3 is built from 14 residues. Germline CDR1 is LNHDA and CDR2 is SQIVND (reference sequence). V shed 4 bases, J shed 15 bases, and the junction held 15 bases outside the gene matches. In nucleotides, the CDR3 is TGTGCCAGTAGTACACTAGCGACAACAACCCCCCGGTTCTTC. It translates to CASSTLATTTPRFF.

This sequence joins TRBV20-1 and TRBJ2-3; D is possibly TRBD2 (5 bases). Trimming took off 3 bases at V and 6 bases at J, with 19 bases between the two ends. Germline V gene sequence: CDR1 DFQATT, CDR2 SNEGSKA (reference sequence). This CDR3 comprises 15 residues. CDR3 DNA: TGCAGTGCTAGTGATCTAGCCCTAGGAGGCGATACGCAGTATTTT. It codes for CSASDLALGGDTQYF.

The chain combines TRBV10-3 with TRBJ2-1, with D possibly TRBD1 on 6 matching bases. The CDR3 is 13 amino acids. The germline V gene encodes CDR1 ENHRY and CDR2 SYGVKD. Trimming removed 7 bases from V and 6 bases from J, with 13 bases in between. The CDR3 coding sequence is TGTGCCATCACGGGCACAGGGCGCAATGAGCAGTTCTTC. Its protein product is CAITGTGRNEQFF.

This clone was detected once. The gene calls are TRBV4-2 and TRBJ2-7; tentative D call: TRBD2 (6 bases). V was trimmed by 3 bases and J by 4 bases, leaving 16 bases between them. This CDR3 is 15 amino acids long. From germline, CDR1 is LGHNA and CDR2 YNFKEQ. CDR3 sequence (DNA): TGTGCCAGCAGCCATCCTGGGCTAGCGCTATACGAGCAGTACTTC. Translated, it gives CASSHPGLALYEQYF.

The chain recombines TRBV4-1 with TRBJ2-7, with TRBD1 identical over 10 bases. CDR3 length equals 15 residues. V was pared by 4 bases and J by 1 base, with 4 bases of the junction left unmatched. Germline values: CDR1 MGHRA, CDR2 YSYEKL. CDR3 protein: CASSRGQGRSYEQYF. DNA of the CDR3: TGCGCCAGCAGCCGGGGACAGGGGAGGTCCTACGAGCAGTACTTC.

The chain has TRBV3-1 (or the pseudogene TRBV3-2) and TRBJ2-2; D may be TRBD1 (6 bases). Germline V lookup: CDR1 LGHDT, CDR2 YNNKEL (reference sequence). The CDR3 runs to 17 residues. The germline V and J ends were trimmed by 3 bases and 6 bases, with 20 bases remaining between them. CDR3 bases: TGTGCCAGCAGCCAGGGGCACAGGGCCCGAGTGTCCGGGGAGCTGTTTTTT. It is translated as CASSQGHRARVSGELFF.

CDR3: CASSSGTGDSPLHF. The CDR3 region has the DNA TGCGCCAGCAGCTCCGGGACAGGGGATTCACCCCTCCACTTT. The rearrangement links TRBV5-1 to TRBJ1-6; 10 nucleotides align to TRBD1. Losses at the gene ends were 3 bases for V and 8 bases for J; bases not matched to a gene: 2. The CDR3 covers 14 residues. Germline V gene sequence: CDR1 SGHRS, CDR2 YFSETQ.

This chain links TRBV2 with TRBJ2-1, with 13 nucleotides matching TRBD2. V lost 4 bases, J lost 5 bases, and 5 bases stayed unmatched. Germline-derived CDR1 and CDR2 are SNHLY and FYNNEI. The CDR3 covers 16 residues. CDR3 sequence reads: CASSVPGLAGNNEQFF. The DNA for the CDR3 is TGTGCCAGCAGTGTACCGGGACTAGCGGGGAACAATGAGCAGTTCTTC.

This chain connects TRBV4-1 to TRBJ2-2; a possible D gene is TRBD1 (5 bases). In germline, CDR1 is MGHRA, CDR2 YSYEKL. CDR3 size: 19 residues. V lost 1 base, J lost 0 bases, and 18 bases lay in between. The CDR3 is CASSQGLTRQGANTGELFF. CDR3 DNA sequence: TGCGCCAGCAGCCAAGGGCTCACGAGACAAGGGGCGAACACCGGGGAGCTGTTTTTT.